This TCR beta chain came from a study of T-cell memory formation after mild COVID-19. In the study overall: Largely donor-specific TCR clusters were found. Study-wide results and caveats: The finding that pre-infection memory included some responding clones suggested that cross-reactive memory joined. Clones that contracted clustered mainly in CM and EM if CD4+ and in EMRA if CD8+.

TCRdb re-called the 5' RACE reads through MiXCR, storing one row per CDR3 protein. The repertoire holds some 130,000 distinct CDR3 sequences, with 20% to 25% as singletons. In the case of this clonotype: Its antigen is unidentified.

The sample consisted of PBMCs or a T cell subset sorted from them (not recorded which). The sequence was collected from an adult woman who had mild COVID-19 (a few samples of this study predate the infection). Cell type and time point are not known.

CDR3 loop: CSAPRQGAYGYTF. The CDR3 DNA is TGCAGTGCGCCGAGACAGGGGGCATACGGCTACACCTTC. This chain connects TRBV20-1 to TRBJ1-2; 10 nucleotides match TRBD1. The CDR3 consists of 13 residues. The trim removed 6 bases at V and 8 bases at J, leaving 9 bases unmatched. Germline assignment: CDR1 DFQATT and CDR2 SNEGSKA (reference sequence).